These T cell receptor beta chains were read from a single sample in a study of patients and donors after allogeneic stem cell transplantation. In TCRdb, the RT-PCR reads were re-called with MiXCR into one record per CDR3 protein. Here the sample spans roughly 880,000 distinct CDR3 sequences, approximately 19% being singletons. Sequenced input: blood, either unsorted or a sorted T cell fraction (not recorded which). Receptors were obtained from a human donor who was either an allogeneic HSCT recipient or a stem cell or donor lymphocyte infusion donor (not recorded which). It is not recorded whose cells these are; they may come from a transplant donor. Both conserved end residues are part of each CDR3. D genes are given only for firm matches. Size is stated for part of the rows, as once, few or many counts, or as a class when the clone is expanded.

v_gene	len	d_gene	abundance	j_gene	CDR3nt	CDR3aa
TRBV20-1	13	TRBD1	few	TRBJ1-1	TGCAGTGTCTGGGGCAGGGGGGACACTGAAGCTTTCTTT	CSVWGRGDTEAFF
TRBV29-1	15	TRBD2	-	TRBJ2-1	TGCAGCGTTGATAGGCGGGAGGACCCCTACAATGAGCAGTTCTTC	CSVDRREDPYNEQFF
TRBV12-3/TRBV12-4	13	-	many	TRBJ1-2	TGTGCCGCAAGGAAGGGCAGGCCCTATGGCTACACCTTC	CAARKGRPYGYTF
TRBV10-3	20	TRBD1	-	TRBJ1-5	TGTGCCATCAGTGAGTCGAAGGGGGAAAAGGGACAGGCAATCAATCAGCCCCAGCATTTT	CAISESKGEKGQAINQPQHF
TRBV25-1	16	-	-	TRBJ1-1	TGTGCCAGCAGTGAAGTCCCCAGTCCGGGGAACACTGAAGCTTTCTTT	CASSEVPSPGNTEAFF
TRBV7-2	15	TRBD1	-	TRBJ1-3	TGTGCCAGCAGCACTACCAGGGGGTCGGGAAACACCATATATTTT	CASSTTRGSGNTIYF
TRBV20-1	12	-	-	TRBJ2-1	TGCAGTGCTATTATTAGCAACAATGAGCAGTTCTTC	CSAIISNNEQFF
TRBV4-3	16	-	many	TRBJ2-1	TGCGCCAGCAGCCAAGATCCAGGACTCTCCTACAATGAGCAGTTCTTC	CASSQDPGLSYNEQFF
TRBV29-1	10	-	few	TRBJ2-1	TGCAGCTCCTCCCGGACAGAGATGGTCTTC	CSSSRTEMVF
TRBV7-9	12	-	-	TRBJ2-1	TGTGCCAGCAGCCCCTGGGTTAATGAGCAGTTCTTC	CASSPWVNEQFF
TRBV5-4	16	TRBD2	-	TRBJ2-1	TGTGCCAGCAGCCGAGAGGGACTAGCGGGGTACAATGAGCAGTTCTTC	CASSREGLAGYNEQFF
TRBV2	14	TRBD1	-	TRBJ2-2	TGTGCCAGCACCGGGACAGGGGTAGCCGGGGAGCTGTTTTTT	CASTGTGVAGELFF
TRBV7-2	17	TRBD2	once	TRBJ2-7	TGTGCCAGCAGCTTAGGTGGGGCTAGCGGGGGGGCCGGCGAGCAGTACTTC	CASSLGGASGGAGEQYF
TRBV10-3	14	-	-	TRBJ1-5	TGTGCCATCAGAGATTCAGGTGAAAAGGGTCCCCAGCATTTT	CAIRDSGEKGPQHF
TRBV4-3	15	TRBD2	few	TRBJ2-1	TGCGCCAGCAGCCAGGGACTAGCGGGGTTTATTGAGCAGTTCTTC	CASSQGLAGFIEQFF
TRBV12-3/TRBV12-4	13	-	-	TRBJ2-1	TGTGCCAGCAGTTTACGTATCCACAATGAGCAGTTCTTC	CASSLRIHNEQFF
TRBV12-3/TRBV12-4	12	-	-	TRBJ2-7	TGTGCCAGCAGTTTACACCTCGGGGAGCAGTACTTC	CASSLHLGEQYF
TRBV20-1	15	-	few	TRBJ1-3	TGCAGTGCTAGAGTGCCGGGCCACTCTGGAAACACCATATATTTT	CSARVPGHSGNTIYF
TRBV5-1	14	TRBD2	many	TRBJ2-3	TGCGCCAGCAAAGGGACTAGCGGGACAGATACGCAGTATTTT	CASKGTSGTDTQYF
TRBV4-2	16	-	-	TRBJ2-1	TGTGCCAGCAGCCAAGAAGGTGGGAGGCTCTACAATGAGCAGTTCTTC	CASSQEGGRLYNEQFF
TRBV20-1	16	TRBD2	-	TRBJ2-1	TGCAGTGCTAGAGATCACACTAGCGGGGGGGCCGGGGAGCAGTTCTTC	CSARDHTSGGAGEQFF
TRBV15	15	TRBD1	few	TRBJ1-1	TGTGCCACCAGCAGGGCCTCGACAGGGGACACTGAAGCTTTCTTT	CATSRASTGDTEAFF